The rows below give T cell receptor beta chains drawn from one sample of a study of T-cell memory formation after mild COVID-19. TCRdb redid the calling of the 5' RACE reads with MiXCR, one entry per CDR3 protein. The repertoire holds about 130,000 distinct CDR3 sequences, 15% to 20% seen once, with approximately 5.5% in the top ten. Sequenced: PBMCs or a T cell subset sorted from them (not recorded which). The receptors stem from a young man who had mild COVID-19 (a few samples of this study predate the infection). Cell type and time point are not known. Both conserved end residues are part of each CDR3. Fields, in order: J gene, clone size, D gene, V gene, CDR3 protein, CDR3 DNA. The D gene is left open where the match is weak. A clone size is listed for some rows: how often the clone was seen (once, few, many), or a class if it is expanded.

J: TRBJ1-6
size: few
D: NA
V: TRBV5-6
CDR3: CASFGPLDSPLHF
DNA: TGTGCCAGTTTCGGGCCTCTTGATTCACCCCTCCACTTT

J: TRBJ1-5
size: NA
D: NA
V: TRBV2
CDR3: CASSTGTGDQPQHF
DNA: TGTGCCAGCAGTACCGGGACGGGAGATCAGCCCCAGCATTTT

J: TRBJ2-5
size: once
D: TRBD2
V: TRBV7-2
CDR3: CASSLSAPGGRETQYF
DNA: TGTGCCAGCAGCTTAAGCGCCCCGGGAGGGAGAGAGACCCAGTACTTC

J: TRBJ2-2
size: few
D: TRBD1
V: TRBV9
CDR3: CASSRQGAGELFF
DNA: TGTGCCAGCAGCCGACAGGGTGCCGGGGAGCTGTTTTTT

J: TRBJ2-1
size: few
D: NA
V: TRBV5-1
CDR3: CASSPRAAINYNEQFF
DNA: TGCGCCAGCAGCCCTCGGGCCGCTATAAACTACAATGAGCAGTTCTTC

J: TRBJ1-6
size: NA
D: NA
V: TRBV6-1
CDR3: CASSEVGGPGSPLHF
DNA: TGTGCCAGCAGTGAAGTCGGCGGACCGGGTTCACCCCTCCACTTT

J: TRBJ2-2
size: NA
D: TRBD1
V: TRBV5-1
CDR3: CASSSDRDLNTGELFF
DNA: TGCGCCAGCAGCTCTGACAGGGACCTGAACACCGGGGAGCTGTTTTTT

J: TRBJ1-2
size: few
D: TRBD1
V: TRBV6-1
CDR3: CASSAPGQGHYGYTF
DNA: TGTGCCAGCAGTGCCCCGGGACAGGGGCACTATGGCTACACCTTC

J: TRBJ1-2
size: NA
D: NA
V: TRBV6-5
CDR3: CASRKGGGYTF
DNA: TGTGCCAGCAGAAAGGGTGGTGGCTACACCTTC

J: TRBJ2-1
size: few
D: TRBD1
V: TRBV20-1
CDR3: CSSTGRSSYNEQFF
DNA: TGCAGCTCGACAGGGCGCAGCTCCTACAATGAGCAGTTCTTC

J: TRBJ1-4
size: few
D: NA
V: TRBV5-6
CDR3: CASSAYRLSTNEKLFF
DNA: TGTGCCAGCAGCGCTTACAGGCTTTCAACTAATGAAAAACTGTTTTTT

J: TRBJ2-5
size: many
D: NA
V: TRBV9
CDR3: CASSPDVLGTQYF
DNA: TGTGCCAGCAGCCCGGACGTCCTAGGGACCCAGTACTTC

J: TRBJ1-4
size: NA
D: NA
V: TRBV18
CDR3: CASSPSAKEKLFF
DNA: TGTGCCAGCTCACCTTCGGCGAAAGAAAAACTGTTTTTT

J: TRBJ2-1
size: NA
D: TRBD1
V: TRBV2
CDR3: CASSGTGGRDEQFF
DNA: TGTGCCAGCAGCGGGACAGGGGGCAGGGATGAGCAGTTCTTC

J: TRBJ1-2
size: NA
D: NA
V: TRBV27
CDR3: CASPVRVGYTF
DNA: TGTGCCAGCCCTGTAAGGGTAGGCTACACCTTC

J: TRBJ2-2
size: few
D: NA
V: TRBV15
CDR3: CATSRGRYGELFF
DNA: TGTGCCACCAGCCGGGGACGCTACGGGGAGCTGTTTTTT

J: TRBJ2-7
size: NA
D: TRBD1
V: TRBV12-3/TRBV12-4
CDR3: CASSPDRGSYEQYF
DNA: TGTGCCAGCAGTCCGGACAGGGGGTCCTACGAGCAGTACTTC

J: TRBJ1-1
size: once
D: TRBD1
V: TRBV4-3
CDR3: CASSQLQGGTEAFF
DNA: TGCGCCAGCAGCCAATTACAGGGGGGGACTGAAGCTTTCTTT

J: TRBJ2-5
size: NA
D: NA
V: TRBV11-2
CDR3: CASSYPRGSRELETQYF
DNA: TGTGCCAGCAGTTATCCAAGGGGGTCGCGCGAATTGGAGACCCAGTACTTC

J: TRBJ2-3
size: many
D: NA
V: TRBV7-9
CDR3: CASSLVDVDTQYF
DNA: TGTGCCAGCAGCTTAGTAGATGTAGATACGCAGTATTTT

J: TRBJ1-5
size: few
D: NA
V: TRBV27
CDR3: CASSPLTNQPQHF
DNA: TGTGCCAGCAGTCCCCTTACTAATCAGCCCCAGCATTTT

J: TRBJ2-1
size: many
D: TRBD2
V: TRBV5-1
CDR3: CASSQAGVDEQFF
DNA: TGCGCCAGCAGTCAAGCGGGGGTGGATGAGCAGTTCTTC

J: TRBJ1-2
size: once
D: NA
V: TRBV6-5
CDR3: CASSPRGIDYGYTF
DNA: TGTGCCAGCAGCCCCAGAGGGATCGACTATGGCTACACCTTC

J: TRBJ2-3
size: many
D: NA
V: TRBV5-1
CDR3: CASSIGTRAVTQYF
DNA: TGCGCCAGCAGCATCGGGACAAGGGCGGTCACGCAGTATTTT

J: TRBJ2-1
size: few
D: NA
V: TRBV7-2
CDR3: CASSYYPVVDEQFF
DNA: TGTGCCAGCAGCTATTACCCCGTCGTCGATGAGCAGTTCTTC

J: TRBJ2-1
size: NA
D: NA
V: TRBV7-2
CDR3: CASSLVSEQFF
DNA: TGTGCCAGCAGCTTGGTTTCTGAGCAGTTCTTC

J: TRBJ2-3
size: NA
D: TRBD2
V: TRBV20-1
CDR3: CSATWPGGPADTQYF
DNA: TGCAGTGCTACTTGGCCGGGGGGACCCGCAGATACGCAGTATTTT

J: TRBJ2-3
size: few
D: TRBD1
V: TRBV4-2
CDR3: CASSQGTGGDTQYF
DNA: TGTGCCAGCAGCCAAGGAACAGGGGGGGATACGCAGTATTTT

J: TRBJ2-3
size: many
D: NA
V: TRBV12-3/TRBV12-4
CDR3: CASSFITGGSVDTQYF
DNA: TGTGCCAGCAGTTTTATAACGGGGGGCTCGGTAGATACGCAGTATTTT

J: TRBJ2-7
size: NA
D: TRBD2
V: TRBV6-2/TRBV6-3
CDR3: CASSSSGGNSYEQYF
DNA: TGTGCCAGCAGTTCTAGCGGGGGGAACTCCTACGAGCAGTACTTC

J: TRBJ1-2
size: few
D: NA
V: TRBV12-3/TRBV12-4
CDR3: CASSFYGYTF
DNA: TGTGCCAGCAGTTTTTATGGCTACACCTTC

J: TRBJ1-1
size: few
D: NA
V: TRBV27
CDR3: CASSLNLNLRQSPNTEAFF
DNA: TGTGCCAGCAGTTTGAACCTAAACCTAAGACAGAGCCCGAACACTGAAGCTTTCTTT

J: TRBJ2-3
size: few
D: NA
V: TRBV4-3
CDR3: CASGGQSTDTQYF
DNA: TGCGCCAGCGGGGGCCAGAGCACAGATACGCAGTATTTT

J: TRBJ2-5
size: NA
D: TRBD1
V: TRBV7-9
CDR3: CASSPITGGKETQYF
DNA: TGTGCCAGCAGCCCTATTACAGGGGGCAAAGAGACCCAGTACTTC

J: TRBJ1-5
size: NA
D: NA
V: TRBV3-1
CDR3: CASRRNRVEDNQPQHF
DNA: TGTGCCAGCAGGCGTAACAGGGTGGAGGACAATCAGCCCCAGCATTTT

J: TRBJ2-5
size: NA
D: TRBD2
V: TRBV20-1
CDR3: CSARLAGGPGETQYF
DNA: TGCAGTGCAAGACTAGCGGGGGGGCCTGGGGAGACCCAGTACTTC

J: TRBJ2-7
size: few
D: TRBD2
V: TRBV12-3/TRBV12-4
CDR3: CASSLAASGSYEQYF
DNA: TGTGCCAGCAGTTTAGCGGCTAGCGGATCCTACGAGCAGTACTTC

J: TRBJ2-3
size: NA
D: NA
V: TRBV7-9
CDR3: CASSLSYRGVGDTQYF
DNA: TGTGCCAGCAGCTTGTCCTATCGCGGGGTGGGAGATACGCAGTATTTT

J: TRBJ1-2
size: NA
D: NA
V: TRBV18
CDR3: CASSPPTQGRSGYTF
DNA: TGTGCCAGCTCACCACCGACGCAGGGTCGATCAGGCTACACCTTC

J: TRBJ1-2
size: NA
D: NA
V: TRBV7-2
CDR3: CASILDSSRGGYTF
DNA: TGTGCCAGCATCCTAGACAGTTCTCGTGGGGGCTACACCTTC

J: TRBJ1-3
size: NA
D: TRBD1
V: TRBV12-3/TRBV12-4
CDR3: CASKRDRGYTIYF
DNA: TGTGCCAGCAAGAGAGACAGGGGCTACACCATATATTTT

J: TRBJ1-2
size: few
D: NA
V: TRBV7-2
CDR3: CASSLVGSYGYTF
DNA: TGTGCCAGCAGCTTAGTAGGTTCCTATGGCTACACCTTC

J: TRBJ2-5
size: few
D: NA
V: TRBV4-3
CDR3: CASSPQGRFQETQYF
DNA: TGCGCCAGCAGCCCTCAGGGGCGGTTCCAAGAGACCCAGTACTTC

J: TRBJ2-5
size: NA
D: NA
V: TRBV5-1
CDR3: CASSPGPGIQETQYF
DNA: TGCGCCAGCAGCCCGGGGCCGGGGATACAAGAGACCCAGTACTTC

J: TRBJ1-1
size: NA
D: TRBD1
V: TRBV24-1
CDR3: CASQDPGQGSDTEAFF
DNA: TGTGCCTCACAGGACCCGGGACAGGGGTCGGACACTGAAGCTTTCTTT

J: TRBJ2-1
size: few
D: NA
V: TRBV5-1
CDR3: CASKMEGVSYNEQFF
DNA: TGCGCCAGCAAGATGGAGGGGGTTTCCTACAATGAGCAGTTCTTC

J: TRBJ1-1
size: few
D: NA
V: TRBV5-1
CDR3: CASTVDRGGTEAFF
DNA: TGCGCCAGCACCGTCGACAGAGGGGGGACTGAAGCTTTCTTT

J: TRBJ2-6
size: NA
D: TRBD1
V: TRBV9
CDR3: CASSVGQGPFSGANVLTF
DNA: TGTGCCAGCAGCGTCGGACAGGGGCCCTTCTCTGGGGCCAACGTCCTGACTTTC

J: TRBJ1-1
size: NA
D: NA
V: TRBV5-1
CDR3: CASSWGPGSGAEAFF
DNA: TGCGCCAGCAGCTGGGGCCCAGGTTCCGGGGCTGAAGCTTTCTTT

J: TRBJ2-2
size: many
D: NA
V: TRBV5-4
CDR3: CASSLARQKNTGELFF
DNA: TGTGCCAGCAGCTTGGCCCGCCAAAAGAACACCGGGGAGCTGTTTTTT

J: TRBJ1-2
size: once
D: NA
V: TRBV18
CDR3: CASSPLHSYGYTF
DNA: TGTGCCAGCTCACCGTTACACAGCTATGGCTACACCTTC

J: TRBJ1-1
size: NA
D: NA
V: TRBV12-3/TRBV12-4
CDR3: CASSLRGLDTEAFF
DNA: TGTGCCAGCAGTTTACGGGGGCTAGACACTGAAGCTTTCTTT

J: TRBJ2-3
size: NA
D: NA
V: TRBV7-3
CDR3: CASSFSSGASMNTQYF
DNA: TGTGCCAGCAGCTTTTCTTCGGGGGCCAGCATGAATACGCAGTATTTT

J: TRBJ1-1
size: NA
D: NA
V: TRBV30
CDR3: CAWNLPNTEAFF
DNA: TGTGCCTGGAATCTCCCCAACACTGAAGCTTTCTTT

J: TRBJ1-1
size: few
D: NA
V: TRBV5-1
CDR3: CASSTDSYTEAFF
DNA: TGCGCCAGCAGCACGGACAGCTACACTGAAGCTTTCTTT

J: TRBJ2-3
size: NA
D: NA
V: TRBV5-4
CDR3: CASSLAGGRTTDTQYF
DNA: TGTGCCAGCAGCTTGGCAGGGGGGCGGACCACAGATACGCAGTATTTT

J: TRBJ2-3
size: few
D: TRBD2
V: TRBV20-1
CDR3: CSARWASGGRRTDTQYF
DNA: TGCAGTGCACGATGGGCTAGCGGGGGTCGACGCACAGATACGCAGTATTTT

J: TRBJ2-2
size: NA
D: NA
V: TRBV7-9
CDR3: CASTPGWRSSTNTGELFF
DNA: TGTGCCAGCACCCCGGGATGGCGGAGCTCTACGAACACCGGGGAGCTGTTTTTT

J: TRBJ2-5
size: NA
D: TRBD2
V: TRBV2
CDR3: CASSETSGGTKETQYF
DNA: TGTGCCAGCAGTGAAACTAGCGGGGGGACCAAAGAGACCCAGTACTTC

J: TRBJ2-2
size: few
D: NA
V: TRBV5-6
CDR3: CASSPKMGWSGELFF
DNA: TGTGCCAGCAGCCCAAAAATGGGATGGAGCGGGGAGCTGTTTTTT